The 4 T cell receptor beta chains below were found in one sample sequenced in a study of cytomegalovirus exposure and HLA in healthy donors. The PCR had 60 Vbeta and 13 Jbeta primers. Data came from immunoSEQ multiplex PCR; TCRdb stores just in-frame clones and leaves some out. The sample consists of 130,000 to 150,000 clones, under 80% of them appearing once. Sequencing input: PBMCs. The receptors derive from a woman in her 50s in good health and CMV-seropositive.

The rearrangement links TRBV6-6 to TRBJ2-7; D perhaps matches TRBD1 (5 bases). Trimming pared 4 bases from V and 1 base from J, leaving 11 bases between. The CDR3 covers 14 residues. Germline V lookup: CDR1 MNHNY, CDR2 SVGAGI (reference sequence). The CDR3 is CASSLQGGSYEQYF. In DNA, the CDR3 is TGTGCCAGCAGTTTGCAGGGTGGGTCCTACGAGCAGTACTTC.

This chain joins TRBV5-1 and TRBJ1-2; the D is unclear. The CDR3 totals 14 residues. V was shortened by 6 bases and J by 5 bases, with 17 bases between the two germline ends. Germline-derived CDR1 and CDR2 are SGHRS and YFSETQ. CDR3 residues: CASNRDGEGYGYTF. The CDR3 DNA is TGCGCCAGCAACCGCGACGGGGAGGGATATGGCTACACCTTC.

The rearrangement joins TRBV6-1 to TRBJ2-5; the match to TRBD1 covers 10 bases. TRBJ2-7 explains the end of the DNA better; the J call may be wrong. Germline values: CDR1 MNHNS, CDR2 SASEGT. The CDR3 runs 15 residues. CDR3 residues: CASLTGQGYSYEQYF. CDR3 DNA sequence: TGTGCCAGCTTGACGGGACAGGGGTACTCCTACGAGCAGTACTTC.

The chain employs TRBV7-2 and TRBJ2-2; TRBD2 is a possible D gene (5 bases). There are 14 residues in the CDR3. Per germline, CDR1 SGHTA and CDR2 FQGNSA. V was pared by 5 bases and J by 2 bases, with 9 bases between. The CDR3 is CASSPAGNTGELFF. The CDR3 DNA reads as TGTGCCAGCAGCCCCGCGGGTAACACCGGGGAGCTGTTTTTT.